What follows are 8 T cell receptor beta chains derived from one specimen sequenced in a study of shared clonotypes between healthy human individuals (dated by TCRdb to 2018 to 2020). To prepare the library, the immunoSEQ multiplex PCR assay was applied. The clones in this table, taken by TCRdb from immuneACCESS, are in-frame only. Not every clone is retained; where verified, under half of the shortfall comes from an unresolved V gene, and the cause of the rest is unknown. The sample contains around 2.5 million clones, approximately 93% of them found a single time. Of the sample, around 0.4% is held by the ten largest clones. The specimen sequenced was naive CD4+ T cells from PBMCs. The sample's cell subset or site label, in plain terms: CD45RA+ positively selected. Source of these receptors: a man younger than 30 in good health. Some clones in this sample may be carry-over from other donors' samples.

This clone was recorded only once. The chain employs TRBV28 and TRBJ2-5; possible D gene TRBD2, 5 bases. The germline V gene has CDR1 MDHEN and CDR2 SYDVKM. V dropped 2 bases and J dropped 7 bases, with 17 bases sitting between them. This CDR3 has 15 amino acids. CDR3 sequence reads: CASSLRTGWLGTQYF. In DNA form, the CDR3 reads TGTGCCAGCAGTTTACGGACTGGGTGGTTGGGGACCCAGTACTTC.

This chain uses TRBV5-4 with TRBJ2-5; D gene unclear. The V gene's germline CDR1 is SGHNT and CDR2 YYREEE (reference sequence). Trimming took 0 bases from V and 2 from J, leaving 8 bases between them. This CDR3 region has 14 residues. The CDR3 DNA reads as TGTGCCAGCAGCTTGGGGAATCGACAAGAGACCCAGTACTTC. This encodes CASSLGNRQETQYF. Supplemented by reference TRBV5-4 and TRBJ2-5, the full variable domain reads ETGVTQSPTHLIKTRGQQVTLRCSSQSGHNTVSWYQQALGQGPQFIFQYYREEENGRGNFPPRFSGLQFPNYSSELNVNALELDDSALYLCASSLGNRQETQYFGPGTRLLVL.

Notes on this clone: The sample carries other DNA sequences with the same CDR3. The CDR3 sequence is CASSSPGTGTYEQYF. CDR3 sequence (DNA): TGTGCCAGCAGTTCCCCCGGGACAGGGACTTACGAGCAGTACTTC. The chain has TRBV27 and TRBJ2-7, with 9 bases aligning to TRBD1. This CDR3 is built from 15 residues. V shed 4 bases, J shed 4 bases, and the junction held 8 bases outside the gene matches. CDR1 is MNHEY, CDR2 SMNVEV, per germline (reference sequence).

J is TRBJ1-4 and V is TRBV28, with D uncertain. The CDR3 length is 14 residues. Germline assignment: CDR1 MDHEN and CDR2 SYDVKM. Between the trimmed V and J ends, which lost 9 bases and 0 bases, there was a span of 11 bases. The CDR3, as DNA: TGTGCCAGTGACTCCCCTACAACTAATGAAAAACTGTTTTTT. Amino acid sequence: CASDSPTTNEKLFF.

This chain uses TRBV30 with TRBJ2-1; TRBD1 matches 9 bases. J was trimmed by 8 bases and V by 0 bases; bases with no gene match: 5. CDR3 length: 14 residues. Germline CDR1 reads GTSNPN; CDR2 reads SVGIG (reference sequence). The CDR3, as DNA: TGTGCCTGGAGTGTAGGGACAGGGTTACATGAGCAGTTCTTC. This encodes CAWSVGTGLHEQFF.

The gene calls are TRBV29-1 and TRBJ1-1, with TRBD1 matching 7 bases. The germline gives CDR1 SQVTM, CDR2 ANQGSEA. The CDR3 runs 15 residues. J lost 4 bases, V lost 1 base, and 9 bases had no gene match. The CDR3 here is CSVEVLGGLSTEAFF. CDR3 nucleotides: TGCAGCGTTGAAGTCCTAGGGGGCTTGAGCACTGAAGCTTTCTTT.

The chain couples TRBV19 to TRBJ2-5; 7 bases are shared with TRBD1. Per the germline V gene, CDR1 is LNHDA and CDR2 is SQIVND (reference sequence). The V gene end was trimmed by 4 bases and the J gene end by 1 base; junction bases not matched to a gene: 9. The CDR3 length is 16 residues. The CDR3 sequence is CASSKTTGTAQETQYF. The CDR3 nucleotides are TGTGCCAGTAGTAAGACCACCGGGACAGCCCAAGAGACCCAGTACTTC.

The genes are TRBV6-1 and TRBJ2-7, with a weak D call TRBD2 (5 bases). This CDR3 has 15 residues. CDR1 and CDR2 (germline): MNHNS, SASEGT. Trimming removed 5 bases at V and 3 bases at J, with 17 bases between. CDR3 DNA: TGTGCCAGCAGTCAGTCAGCGGAAACGTACTACGAGCAGTACTTC. Protein product: CASSQSAETYYEQYF.